A selection of T cell receptor beta chains follows, all from one sample in a study of CD8 T cells in Susac syndrome. TCRdb re-called the immunoSEQ multiplex PCR reads through MiXCR, storing one row per CDR3 protein. The table includes approximately 140,000 distinct CDR3 sequences, approximately 95% detected once. The sequencing sample was made of CD8+ T cells from PBMCs. These TCRs come from a human donor in good health. Each CDR3 is given with its conserved first and last residue. D genes are given only for firm matches.

TRBJ1-2	TRBV27	TRBD1	TGTGCCAGCAGTTTTGGGACAGGACCTTATGGCTACACCTTC	CASSFGTGPYGYTF
TRBJ2-7	TRBV14	-	TGTGCCAGCAGCCCAATACCCGGGACTCCTCCCTACGAGCAGTACTTC	CASSPIPGTPPYEQYF
TRBJ1-1	TRBV30	-	TGTGCCTGGAAGGGACAACCACACACTGAAGCTTTCTTT	CAWKGQPHTEAFF
TRBJ2-1	TRBV6-6	-	TGTGCCAGCAGTCCACCCCTTGGGGAGCCGGCCAATGAGCAGTTCTTC	CASSPPLGEPANEQFF
TRBJ2-1	TRBV30	-	TGTGCCTGGGGGGCGCGGGGTGGGCAGTTCTTC	CAWGARGGQFF
TRBJ1-1	TRBV7-2	-	TGTGCCAGCAGCTTAGTCGGTGGGGACACTGAAGCTTTCTTT	CASSLVGGDTEAFF
TRBJ2-3	TRBV6-2/TRBV6-3	TRBD2	TGTGCCAGCAGTATTCTAGCGGGAGCGGGTACGCAGTATTTT	CASSILAGAGTQYF
TRBJ2-7	TRBV20-1	-	TGCAGTGCTTCTCCAGGGGGCGCGGCGGGAGTGGTCCACGAGCAGTACTTC	CSASPGGAAGVVHEQYF
TRBJ2-7	TRBV20-1	TRBD1	TGCAGTGCTAGCGAGGACAGGGGGCTCGACGAGCAGTACTTC	CSASEDRGLDEQYF
TRBJ2-3	TRBV6-6	-	TGTGCCAGCAGTTCCGGGCTAGATACGCAGTATTTT	CASSSGLDTQYF
TRBJ1-1	TRBV28	-	TGTGCCAGCAAAGCAGAGAACACTGAAGCTTTCTTT	CASKAENTEAFF